The sequence of this TCR beta chain was determined in a study of blood T cells in healthy people across ages. Then a second PCR, running roughly 7 to 11 cycles, was carried out with a sample-barcoded 5' primer and a J-beta primer mix. TCRdb fed the 5' RACE reads into MiXCR, producing one record per CDR3 protein. The repertoire includes roughly 1,300,000 distinct CDR3 sequences, approximately 60% of them detected once, and about 6.7% sits in the top ten. Deletions cut 0 bases from V and 0 bases from J, with 14 bases between. This CDR3 has 17 amino acids. Germline V CDR1 and CDR2: LGHNA, YSLEER. Worth noting for this clonotype: What it recognizes is unknown.

Total RNA amounts of at least 5 micrograms were extracted per sample. Study-wide results and limits: Higher naive T cell percentage went strongly together with higher TCR beta diversity. Donor CMV status, an unknown factor, possibly confounded changes in expanded clonotypes.

The rearrangement links TRBV4-3 to TRBJ1-1; tentative D call: TRBD1 (5 bases). The sequence derives from a man younger than 35 in good health. The sequenced material came from blood. The CDR3 sequence is CASSQDFGTTMNTEAFF. CDR3 nucleotides: TGCGCCAGCAGCCAAGATTTCGGGACTACAATGAACACTGAAGCTTTCTTT.